The T cell receptor (beta chain) described here comes from a study of post-analysis software for immune sequencing data. Remarks on this clonotype: Its matching antigen is unknown.

Unique molecular identifiers tagged the TCR beta cDNA libraries. Each batch of about 0.95 to 11 million T cells produced roughly 500,000 cDNA molecules. From the PCR reads, TCRdb called clonotypes with MiXCR, one entry per CDR3 protein. The sample consists of about 560,000 distinct CDR3 sequences, roughly 45% of them appearing once. The germline gives CDR1 SGHTA, CDR2 FQGNSA. Trimming removed 5 bases from V and 5 bases from J, with 18 bases in between. The CDR3 is 15 amino acids. Study-level points and caveats: Several TRBV segments were more frequent in patients than controls; TRBV5-6, TRBV5-1 and TRBV20-1 belonged to this group. Under the F measure, samples that were prepared in one batch clustered strongly together. In multiple sclerosis, normalized Chao1 diversity was significantly below that of controls.

V usage is TRBV7-2 and J usage is TRBJ2-5, with a weak D call TRBD1 (6 bases). Specimen: blood. The TCR originated in a girl aged 10-17 years with multiple sclerosis. The CDR3 is CASSVQGRGRETQYF. CDR3 sequence (DNA): TGTGCCAGCAGCGTACAGGGAAGAGGGCGCGAGACCCAGTACTTC.